The 14 T cell receptor beta chains in this list originate from one sample, sequenced in a study of OX40 agonist ivuxolimab in advanced cancers. Repertoires were generated with immunoSEQ multiplex PCR, while TCRdb's copy carries only in-frame clones and drops some. The table includes tens of thousands of clones, over 75% detected once. Material: CD4+ or CD8+ T cells sorted from blood, obtained in a trial of the OX40 agonist ivuxolimab. The receptor source for this set is an adult with an advanced solid tumor such as melanoma, head and neck, liver or kidney cancer.

CDR3 in amino acids: CASSLGAGDNQPQHF. DNA for the CDR3: TGTGCCAGCAGTTTAGGGGCCGGGGACAATCAGCCCCAGCATTTT. The chain employs TRBV28 and TRBJ1-5; weak D call: TRBD1 (5 bases). V was shortened by 2 bases and J by 3 bases, with 11 bases between the two germline ends. CDR1 MDHEN and CDR2 SYDVKM come from the germline V gene. This CDR3 has 15 residues.

The J gene is TRBJ1-6, the V gene TRBV7-8; TRBD1 might be the D (5 bases). CDR3 length: 14 residues. Trimming left V 1 base short and J 9 bases short, with 10 bases between. Germline lookup yields CDR1 SGHVS and CDR2 FQNEAQ. DNA for the CDR3: TGTGCCAGCAGCTTAGTCCCAGGGAGTTCACCCCTCCACTTT. This codes for CASSLVPGSSPLHF. Supplemented by reference TRBV7-8 and TRBJ1-6, the full variable domain reads GAGVSQSPRYKVAKRGQDVALRCDPISGHVSLFWYQQALGQGPEFLTYFQNEAQLDKSGLPSDRFFAERPEGSVSTLKIQRTQQEDSAVYLCASSLVPGSSPLHFGNGTRLTVT.

The chain is built from TRBV5-1 and TRBJ2-2, with D hard to call. The germline V and J ends were trimmed by 1 base and 4 bases, with 11 bases remaining between them. The CDR3 is 15 amino acids. Germline V gene data show CDR1 as SGHRS and CDR2 as YFSETQ. The CDR3 DNA reads TGCGCCAGCAGCTTGATCGCAGAGAGCACCGGGGAGCTGTTTTTT. Translated: CASSLIAESTGELFF.

The chain carries TRBV10-1 and TRBJ2-2, with a tentative D call TRBD1 (6 bases). There are 14 residues in the CDR3. Germline lookup yields CDR1 WNHNN and CDR2 SYGVQD (reference sequence). V was shortened by 6 bases and J by 0 bases, with 8 bases between the two germline ends. The CDR3 region has the DNA TGCGCCAGCAGGGACAGTCCGAACACCGGGGAGCTGTTTTTT. Translated: CASRDSPNTGELFF.

The V gene is TRBV6-5, the J gene TRBJ2-1; 11 bases agree with TRBD2. This CDR3 spans 16 amino acids. The germline CDR1 and CDR2 sequences are MNHEY and SVGAGI. V was clipped by 2 bases and J by 7 bases; unmatched bases: 7. The CDR3 coding sequence is TGTGCCAGCAGTTACCCCGTAGCGGGGGGGCAAAATGAGCAGTTCTTC. This codes for CASSYPVAGGQNEQFF.

V gene TRBV5-1 combines with J gene TRBJ2-7; unclear D gene. The CDR3 is 11 amino acids. V gave up 5 bases and J gave up 2 bases, with 5 bases separating them. Germline values: CDR1 SGHRS, CDR2 YFSETQ. The CDR3 nucleotides read TGCGCCAGCAGGTCCACCTACGAGCAGTACTTC. It is translated as CASRSTYEQYF.

V is TRBV7-3 and J is TRBJ2-3; no reliable D call. The CDR3 is 13 residues long. Trimming left V 5 bases short and J 4 bases short, with 10 bases between. Germline V gene sequence: CDR1 SGHTA, CDR2 FQGTGA. The CDR3 loop reads CASSVSRSDTQYF. CDR3 DNA sequence: TGTGCCAGCAGCGTATCAAGGTCAGATACGCAGTATTTT.

The rearrangement links TRBV7-9 to TRBJ2-1, with unresolved D. Trimming took 3 bases from V and 10 from J, leaving 10 bases between them. Germline-derived CDR1 and CDR2 are SEHNR and FQNEAQ (reference sequence). This CDR3 has 12 amino acids. In DNA, the CDR3 is TGTGCCAGCAGCTTTTATACGGCCGAGCAGTTCTTC. This sequence encodes CASSFYTAEQFF.

This chain links TRBV4-1 with TRBJ1-1; D call uncertain. Trimming took 1 base from V and 8 from J, leaving 14 bases between them. The CDR3 loop spans 14 amino acids. Germline CDR1 is MGHRA and CDR2 is YSYEKL. The CDR3 DNA follows: TGCGCCAGCAGCCAAGGTATGGGCAGCGGAGAAGCTTTCTTT. As protein: CASSQGMGSGEAFF.

This clone was observed many times. The chain is built from TRBV30 and TRBJ1-1; 9 bases match TRBD1. Germline V gene lookup returns CDR1 GTSNPN and CDR2 SVGIG (reference sequence). Trimming at V came to 5 bases and at J to 2 bases, leaving 3 bases not matched to a gene. The CDR3 extends over 13 amino acids. This CDR3 reads CAWWTGANTEAFF. CDR3 nucleotides: TGTGCCTGGTGGACAGGGGCTAACACTGAAGCTTTCTTT.

There are a few counts of this clone. The CDR3 DNA sequence: TGTGCCAGCAGCTTGGGGACAGGGGGTCCCTATGGCTACACCTTC. It is translated as CASSLGTGGPYGYTF. The chain links TRBV5-4 to TRBJ1-2, with TRBD1 matching over 10 bases. Trimming at V came to 0 bases and at J to 4 bases, leaving 3 bases not matched to a gene. The germline V gene has CDR1 SGHNT and CDR2 YYREEE (reference sequence). This CDR3 has 15 amino acids.

V and J are TRBV19 and TRBJ1-2; tentative D call: TRBD1 (6 bases). Germline CDR1 and CDR2: LNHDA and SQIVND (reference sequence). The CDR3 sequence is 13 residues long. The V gene lost 9 bases and the J gene lost 1 base, with 12 bases spanning the gap. CDR3: CASRDTDNYGYTF. In DNA, the CDR3 is TGTGCCAGCCGGGACACAGATAACTATGGCTACACCTTC.

This chain links TRBV6-5 with TRBJ2-2, with 8 bases matching TRBD1. V lost 6 bases and J lost 11; bases outside the gene matches: 14. CDR3 length: 15 residues. Germline CDR1 MNHEY, CDR2 SVGAGI. CDR3 protein: CASRPRTGIGDELFF. The CDR3 region has the DNA TGTGCCAGCAGGCCCCGGACAGGGATCGGCGACGAGCTGTTTTTT.

The genes are TRBV19 and TRBJ1-2; D perhaps matches TRBD1 (6 bases). The CDR3 totals 15 residues. V lost 7 bases and J lost 8, with 23 bases in between. CDR1 and CDR2 from the germline V gene are LNHDA and SQIVND (reference sequence). The CDR3 DNA follows: TGTGCCAGTAAGGGGGGTGACAGATCAAAAAGCGGCTACACCTTC. This translates into CASKGGDRSKSGYTF.